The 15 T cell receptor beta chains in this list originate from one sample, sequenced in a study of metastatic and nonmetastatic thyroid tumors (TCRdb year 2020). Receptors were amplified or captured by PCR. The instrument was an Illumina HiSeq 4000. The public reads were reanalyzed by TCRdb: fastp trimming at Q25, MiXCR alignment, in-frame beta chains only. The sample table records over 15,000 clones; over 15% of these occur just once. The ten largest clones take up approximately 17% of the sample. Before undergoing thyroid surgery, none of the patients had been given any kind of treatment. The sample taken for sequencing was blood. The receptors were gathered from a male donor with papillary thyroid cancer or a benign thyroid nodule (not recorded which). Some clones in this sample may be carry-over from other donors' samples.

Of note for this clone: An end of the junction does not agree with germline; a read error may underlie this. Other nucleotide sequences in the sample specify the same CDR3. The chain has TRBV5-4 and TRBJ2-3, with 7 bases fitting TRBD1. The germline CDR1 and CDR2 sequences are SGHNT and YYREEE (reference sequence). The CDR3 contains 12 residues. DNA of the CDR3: TGTGCTAGCAGCCCCAGACAGGGCTCGCAGTATTTT. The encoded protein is CASSPRQGSQYF.

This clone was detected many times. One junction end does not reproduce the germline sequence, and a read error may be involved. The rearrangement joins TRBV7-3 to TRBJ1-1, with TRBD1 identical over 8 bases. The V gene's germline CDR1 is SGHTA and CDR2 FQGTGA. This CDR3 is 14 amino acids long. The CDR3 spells CASSVTGGNTEAFF. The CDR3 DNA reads TGTGCCAGCAGCGTAACAGGGGGGAACACTGAAGCTTTCTTT. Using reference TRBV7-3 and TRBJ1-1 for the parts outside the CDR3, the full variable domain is GAGVSQTPSNKVTEKGKYVELRCDPISGHTALYWYRQSLGQGPEFLIYFQGTGAADDSGLPNDRFFAVRPEGSVSTLKIQRTERGDSAVYLCASSVTGGNTEAFFGQGTRLTVV.

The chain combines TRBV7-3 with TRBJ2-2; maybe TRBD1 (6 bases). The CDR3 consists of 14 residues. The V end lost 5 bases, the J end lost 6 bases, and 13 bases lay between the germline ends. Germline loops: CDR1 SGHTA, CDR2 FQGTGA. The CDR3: CASSPGTTAGELFF. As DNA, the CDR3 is TGTGCCAGCAGCCCCGGGACAACGGCCGGGGAGCTGTTTTTT.

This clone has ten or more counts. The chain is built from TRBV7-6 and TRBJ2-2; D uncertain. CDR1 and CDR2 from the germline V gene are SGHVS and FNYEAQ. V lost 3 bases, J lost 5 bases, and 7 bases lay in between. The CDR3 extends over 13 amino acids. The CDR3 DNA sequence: TGTGCCAGCAGCTTTCGTTGGACCGGGGAGCTGTTTTTT. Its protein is CASSFRWTGELFF.

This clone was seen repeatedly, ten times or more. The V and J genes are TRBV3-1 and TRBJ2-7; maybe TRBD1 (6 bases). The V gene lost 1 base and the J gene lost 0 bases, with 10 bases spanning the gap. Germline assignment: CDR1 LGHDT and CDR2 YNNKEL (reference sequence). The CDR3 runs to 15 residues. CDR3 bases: TGTGCCAGCAGCCAAGTGGGGGCCAGCTCCTACGAGCAGTACTTC. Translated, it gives CASSQVGASSYEQYF.

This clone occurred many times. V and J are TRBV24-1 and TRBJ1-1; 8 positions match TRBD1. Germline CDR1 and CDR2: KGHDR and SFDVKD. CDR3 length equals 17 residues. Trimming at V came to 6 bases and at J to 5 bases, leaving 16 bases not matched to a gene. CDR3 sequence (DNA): TGTGCCACCAGTTCTGGCACTACAGGGGGGTGGAGGACTGAAGCTTTCTTT. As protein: CATSSGTTGGWRTEAFF.

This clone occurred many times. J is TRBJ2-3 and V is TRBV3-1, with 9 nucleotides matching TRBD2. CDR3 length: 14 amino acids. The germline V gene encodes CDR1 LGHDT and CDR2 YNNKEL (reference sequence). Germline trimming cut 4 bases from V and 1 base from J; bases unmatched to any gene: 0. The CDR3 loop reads CASSRTSGTDTQYF. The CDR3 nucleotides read TGTGCCAGCAGCCGGACTAGCGGCACAGATACGCAGTATTTT.

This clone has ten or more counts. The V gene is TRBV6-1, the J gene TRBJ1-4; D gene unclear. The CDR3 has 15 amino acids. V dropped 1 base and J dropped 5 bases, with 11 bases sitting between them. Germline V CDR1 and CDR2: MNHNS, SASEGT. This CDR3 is CASSEGGPHNEKLFF. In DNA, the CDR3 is TGTGCCAGCAGTGAAGGAGGCCCCCACAATGAAAAACTGTTTTTT.

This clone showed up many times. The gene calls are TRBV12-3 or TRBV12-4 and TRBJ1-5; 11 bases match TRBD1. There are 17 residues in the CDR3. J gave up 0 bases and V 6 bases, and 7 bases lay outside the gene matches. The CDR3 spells CASSKDRGRLSNQPQHF. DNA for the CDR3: TGTGCCAGCAGCAAGGACAGGGGGCGTCTTAGCAATCAGCCCCAGCATTTT.

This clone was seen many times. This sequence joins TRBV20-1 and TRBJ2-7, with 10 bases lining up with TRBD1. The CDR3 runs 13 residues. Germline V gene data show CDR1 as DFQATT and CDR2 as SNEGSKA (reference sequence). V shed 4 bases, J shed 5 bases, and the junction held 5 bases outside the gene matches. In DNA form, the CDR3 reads TGCAGTGCTACGGGACAGGGGAACAACGAGCAGTACTTC. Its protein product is CSATGQGNNEQYF.

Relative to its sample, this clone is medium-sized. CDR3 residues: CASSQERQETYEQYF. CDR3 sequence (DNA): TGCGCCAGCAGCCAAGAGCGCCAGGAGACCTACGAGCAGTACTTC. V and J are TRBV4-1 and TRBJ2-7; D not resolved. The V and J ends lost 0 bases and 2 bases respectively, with 11 bases between them. This CDR3 is built from 15 residues. Germline CDR1 MGHRA, CDR2 YSYEKL.

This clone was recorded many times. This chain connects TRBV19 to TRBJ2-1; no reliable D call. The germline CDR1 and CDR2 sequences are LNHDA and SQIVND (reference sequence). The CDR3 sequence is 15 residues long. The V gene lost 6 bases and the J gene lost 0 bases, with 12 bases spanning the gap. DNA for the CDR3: TGTGCCAGTAGCACCGGGCGGACCTCCTACAATGAGCAGTTCTTC. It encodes CASSTGRTSYNEQFF.

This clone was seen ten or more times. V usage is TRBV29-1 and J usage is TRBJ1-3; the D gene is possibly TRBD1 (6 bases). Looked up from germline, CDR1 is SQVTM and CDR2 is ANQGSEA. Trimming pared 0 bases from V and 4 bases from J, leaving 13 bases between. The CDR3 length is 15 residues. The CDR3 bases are TGCAGCGTTGAAGACTACAGGGTGGCAGGAAACACCATATATTTT. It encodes CSVEDYRVAGNTIYF.

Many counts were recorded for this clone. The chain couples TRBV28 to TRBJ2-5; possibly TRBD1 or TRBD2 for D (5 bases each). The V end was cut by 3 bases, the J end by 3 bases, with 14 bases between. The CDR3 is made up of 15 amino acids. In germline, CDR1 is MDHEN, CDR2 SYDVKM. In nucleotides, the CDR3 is TGTGCCAGCAGTTTGTGGGGACCGAAAAAAGAGACCCAGTACTTC. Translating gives CASSLWGPKKETQYF.

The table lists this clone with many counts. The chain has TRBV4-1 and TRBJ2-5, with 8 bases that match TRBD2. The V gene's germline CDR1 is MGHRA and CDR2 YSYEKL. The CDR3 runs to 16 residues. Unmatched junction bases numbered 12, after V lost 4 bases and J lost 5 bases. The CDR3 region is CASSPIRSGRSETQYF. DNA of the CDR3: TGCGCCAGCAGCCCGATAAGGAGCGGGAGAAGTGAGACCCAGTACTTC.